Detailed here is one T cell receptor (beta chain). Its antigen is currently not known. No quality values exist for individual bases; no much larger clone is one base distant. The data are from a study of graft-versus-host responses after intestinal transplantation (dated by TCRdb to 2020 to 2023). In terms of the full investigation: The transplants that recipients got were multivisceral, liver-intestinal, or isolated intestinal. Anti-thymocyte globulin induction was given to all recipients, followed by maintenance tacrolimus and steroids for approximately three years. After intestinal transplantation, graft-versus-host and host-versus-graft alloreactive T cell clones in the graft, circulation and bone marrow were tracked using bulk TCR-beta CDR3 sequencing. To identify alloreactive clones, pre-transplant mixed lymphocyte reaction products were sequenced and then compared with unstimulated pre-transplant donor and recipient T cells. Of the roughly 23 intestinal transplant recipients enrolled in the cohort, one of whom was a retransplant, 3 patients without pretransplant specimens were excluded. A peak of at least 4% donor T cells among recipient peripheral blood mononuclear cells was the definition used for donor T cell macrochimerism. Rather than being sequenced by the commercial service, samples from a few later patients were sequenced in-house on an Illumina MiSeq and processed with MiXCR. Study-wide findings and limitations: Patients with donor T cell macrochimerism had high GvH to HvG T cell clonal ratios in their allografts. The relatively low number and heterogeneity of intestinal transplant patients limited the conclusions. Early after transplant, peak levels of circulating GvH clones were found to be associated with declines in HvG clones. GvH clones turned up in recipient bone marrow, with some appearing earlier in ileal mucosa or blood, a pattern consistent with an intestinal mucosal origin.

The sample's time point label, decoded: cells obtained before transplantation from donor or recipient. CD3+CD4+ and CD3+CD8+ populations were FACS-sorted from unstimulated pre-transplant donor and recipient cells taken from spleen or lymph nodes. Preparation of the library involved the immunoSEQ multiplex PCR assay. For most patients, genomic DNA was isolated using the Qiagen DNeasy Blood and Tissue Kit and was shipped frozen to Adaptive Biotechnologies for TCR sequencing. For most patients, high-throughput TCR-beta CDR3 sequencing of genomic DNA was performed by Adaptive Biotechnologies. From the authors' description of their analysis: Adaptive's ImmunoSEQ software supplied the TCR sequencing data for more than 15 patients, while MiXCR and VDJtools were used to process a few other patients. To correct CD4 versus CD8 sorting errors, any sequence found in both subsets at a frequency ratio below 5:1 was removed. CDR3 nucleotide sequences shared between donor and recipient were removed because their origin could not be assigned. At least 2-fold expansion over unstimulated cells and a minimum CFSE-low frequency of 0.002% (template counts) or 0.001% (read counts) were required for clones to be classified as alloreactive. Clones detected in sequenced pre-transplant spleen, lymph node, or MLR CFSE-low populations of the donor or recipient were defined as mappable. The cumulative frequency of alloreactive clones was calculated as a percentage of all sequences, weighted by copy number. Not all clones reach the TCRdb copy of this immuneACCESS table, which keeps in-frame sequences only. Checked studies attribute under half of the gap to unresolved V genes and leave the rest unexplained. Clone size and V and J calls were adopted from that table, with D and trimming inferred from the DNA. Counted in this sample were about 130,000 clones; around 90% of them appeared once. The ten most abundant clones make up approximately 0.2% of the sample.

Measured from the cysteine to the phenylalanine, the CDR3 is 15 residues long. Solely the CDR3 DNA is kept, with 45 bases framed from the first base. Cut back by 0 bases and 10 bases, the V and J ends lie 13 bases apart. CDR1 is given as SGHTA and CDR2 as FQGTGA, both from the germline V gene. The material was unstimulated CD4+ T cells sorted from spleen or lymph node cells, obtained before intestinal transplant. The sequence joins TRBV7-3 to TRBJ1-6; no D gene call is confident. The TCR was taken from a human donor who received an intestinal transplant. The nucleotide sequence reads TGTGCCAGCAGCTTAACGTCGTTGGGGAACTCACCCCTCCACTTT. It codes for CASSLTSLGNSPLHF.